This TCR beta chain was retrieved from a study of T cell responses to AZD1222 COVID-19 vaccine. Findings and limits, study-wide: Spike-wide coverage was observed for vaccine-associated CD4 TCRs, with dominant responses at 160-218 and 743-854. Spike-specific TCR depth and breadth grew after two AZD1222 doses.

As regards this clone: Its antigen is as yet unknown.

The method was immunoSEQ multiplex PCR; TCRdb's version includes in-frame clones alone and lacks a portion of them. The repertoire holds about 170,000 clones, with approximately 91% as singletons. Germline V CDR1 and CDR2: MNHNY, SVGAGI (reference sequence). With 10 bases removed from V and 0 bases from J, the gap between germline ends came to 15 bases. This CDR3 region has 14 residues. The chain joins TRBV6-6 to TRBJ1-1, with TRBD1 as a possible D gene (5 bases). This receptor was identified in an adult in good health. The specimen was peripheral blood, collected on day 0 of AZD1222 vaccination. The CDR3 DNA sequence: TGTGCCACCAACCGGGGAGGGGTGAACACTGAAGCTTTCTTT. It codes for CATNRGGVNTEAFF.